One sample yielded the 11 T cell receptor beta chains listed below, sequenced in a study of beta chain features in type 1 diabetes. Expressed TCRB transcripts were sequenced because the entire RNA isolate underwent reverse transcription. Produced via immunoSEQ multiplex PCR; TCRdb's table is partial and in-frame only. The repertoire has hundreds of thousands of clones, about 14% of them found once; the top ten carry approximately 0.099%. Source material: naive CD4+ T cells from blood. Receptors originate from a man aged 18 to 29 in good health.

This chain joins TRBV11-2 and TRBJ2-7, with 16 bases that match TRBD2. Germline V gene sequence: CDR1 SGHAT, CDR2 FQNNGV. V shed 6 bases, J shed 0 bases, and the junction held 11 bases outside the gene matches. CDR3 length: 19 amino acids. CDR3 in amino acids: CASRSGGLAGGKISYEQYF. The CDR3 DNA reads as TGTGCCAGCAGGTCAGGGGGACTAGCGGGAGGGAAAATCTCCTACGAGCAGTACTTC.

This clone was seen a few times. The chain has TRBV28 and TRBJ2-1, with TRBD1 matching over 7 bases. The CDR3 spans 14 residues. The germline V gene encodes CDR1 MDHEN and CDR2 SYDVKM. V was clipped by 6 bases and J by 2 bases; unmatched bases: 4. The CDR3 protein is CASRRQGAYNEQFF. In nucleotides, the CDR3 is TGTGCCAGCAGGCGACAGGGTGCCTACAATGAGCAGTTCTTC.

The J gene is TRBJ1-5, the V gene TRBV6-5; D uncertain. Trimming left V 5 bases short and J 4 bases short, with 15 bases between. The CDR3 sequence is 15 residues long. Germline loops: CDR1 MNHEY, CDR2 SVGAGI. CDR3 protein: CASSPTGRGNQPQHF. The CDR3 DNA reads as TGTGCCAGCAGTCCTACGGGTAGAGGGAATCAGCCCCAGCATTTT.

In DNA form, the CDR3 reads TGCGCCAGCAGCCGTAGACAGGGGGGCGATACTAACTATGGCTACACCTTC. Translation: CASSRRQGGDTNYGYTF. This chain uses TRBV4-1 with TRBJ1-2; TRBD1 agrees at 9 bases. The CDR3 consists of 17 residues. The V gene's germline CDR1 is MGHRA and CDR2 YSYEKL. Trimming cost V 4 bases and J 0 bases; bases outside gene matches: 9.

This clone has more than one count but fewer than ten. The chain recombines TRBV28 with TRBJ2-6; a possible D gene is TRBD1 (6 bases). V lost 10 bases to trimming and J lost 0 bases, with 13 bases between them. Germline CDR1 is MDHEN and CDR2 is SYDVKM. This CDR3 comprises 15 residues. The CDR3 DNA follows: TGTGCCACCTTGACAGGACCCTCTGGGGCCAACGTCCTGACTTTC. This encodes CATLTGPSGANVLTF.

This clone was detected a few times. The chain recombines TRBV28 with TRBJ2-5; 11 positions agree with TRBD2. CDR3 length equals 17 residues. CDR1 MDHEN and CDR2 SYDVKM come from the germline V gene. Trimming took 6 bases from V and 0 from J; bases not matched to a gene: 9. DNA for the CDR3: TGTGCCAGCAGCCCCGCCGGGACTAGCGGACACCAAGAGACCCAGTACTTC. It encodes CASSPAGTSGHQETQYF.

This clone was picked up a small number of times. The chain joins TRBV11-2 to TRBJ2-7, with 15 bases matching TRBD2. Germline values: CDR1 SGHAT, CDR2 FQNNGV. This CDR3 region has 17 residues. V gave up 5 bases and J gave up 5 bases; unmatched junction bases: 10. CDR3 amino acids: CASSPIRTSGRAHEQYF. The CDR3 nucleotides read TGTGCCAGCAGCCCAATCAGGACTAGCGGGAGGGCCCACGAGCAGTACTTC.

The rearrangement links TRBV12-5 to TRBJ1-1, with 7 nucleotides matching TRBD1. Germline lookup yields CDR1 LGHNT and CDR2 FRNRAP. J gave up 5 bases and V 5 bases, and 2 bases lay outside the gene matches. The CDR3 extends over 12 amino acids. As DNA, the CDR3 is TGTGCTAGTGGTGTACAGGGGACTGAAGCTTTCTTT. Protein product: CASGVQGTEAFF.

J is TRBJ1-2 and V is TRBV10-3; tentative D call: TRBD1 (5 bases). Per germline, CDR1 ENHRY and CDR2 SYGVKD. Trimming removed 2 bases from V and 5 bases from J, with 6 bases in between. The length of the CDR3 is 12 residues. CDR3 coding DNA: TGTGCCATCAGTGAGGCAGGGTATGGCTACACCTTC. Residues: CAISEAGYGYTF.

The chain links TRBV2 to TRBJ1-5; no clear D. Germline assignment: CDR1 SNHLY and CDR2 FYNNEI. CDR3 length: 13 amino acids. Trimming shortened V by 7 bases and J by 6 bases, and 13 bases separated the two germline ends. Here the CDR3 DNA reads TGTGCCAGCAACGGCGCCACCCTTCAGCCCCAGCATTTT. Translation gives CASNGATLQPQHF. Based on the CDR3 plus reference TRBV2 and TRBJ1-5, the full variable domain is EPEVTQTPSHQVTQMGQEVILRCVPISNHLYFYWYRQILGQKVEFLVSFYNNEISEKSEIFDDQFSVERPDGSNFTLKIRSTKLEDSAMYFCASNGATLQPQHFGDGTRLSIL.

As for this clone: An end of the junction does not agree with germline; a read error may underlie this. The chain combines TRBV6-5 with TRBJ1-2, with 7 positions matching TRBD1. CDR1 and CDR2 (germline): MNHEY, SVGAGI. This CDR3 region has 12 residues. For the CDR3, the DNA is TGTGCCATCAGTGACAGGGACTATGGCTACACCTTC. Translating gives CAISDRDYGYTF.